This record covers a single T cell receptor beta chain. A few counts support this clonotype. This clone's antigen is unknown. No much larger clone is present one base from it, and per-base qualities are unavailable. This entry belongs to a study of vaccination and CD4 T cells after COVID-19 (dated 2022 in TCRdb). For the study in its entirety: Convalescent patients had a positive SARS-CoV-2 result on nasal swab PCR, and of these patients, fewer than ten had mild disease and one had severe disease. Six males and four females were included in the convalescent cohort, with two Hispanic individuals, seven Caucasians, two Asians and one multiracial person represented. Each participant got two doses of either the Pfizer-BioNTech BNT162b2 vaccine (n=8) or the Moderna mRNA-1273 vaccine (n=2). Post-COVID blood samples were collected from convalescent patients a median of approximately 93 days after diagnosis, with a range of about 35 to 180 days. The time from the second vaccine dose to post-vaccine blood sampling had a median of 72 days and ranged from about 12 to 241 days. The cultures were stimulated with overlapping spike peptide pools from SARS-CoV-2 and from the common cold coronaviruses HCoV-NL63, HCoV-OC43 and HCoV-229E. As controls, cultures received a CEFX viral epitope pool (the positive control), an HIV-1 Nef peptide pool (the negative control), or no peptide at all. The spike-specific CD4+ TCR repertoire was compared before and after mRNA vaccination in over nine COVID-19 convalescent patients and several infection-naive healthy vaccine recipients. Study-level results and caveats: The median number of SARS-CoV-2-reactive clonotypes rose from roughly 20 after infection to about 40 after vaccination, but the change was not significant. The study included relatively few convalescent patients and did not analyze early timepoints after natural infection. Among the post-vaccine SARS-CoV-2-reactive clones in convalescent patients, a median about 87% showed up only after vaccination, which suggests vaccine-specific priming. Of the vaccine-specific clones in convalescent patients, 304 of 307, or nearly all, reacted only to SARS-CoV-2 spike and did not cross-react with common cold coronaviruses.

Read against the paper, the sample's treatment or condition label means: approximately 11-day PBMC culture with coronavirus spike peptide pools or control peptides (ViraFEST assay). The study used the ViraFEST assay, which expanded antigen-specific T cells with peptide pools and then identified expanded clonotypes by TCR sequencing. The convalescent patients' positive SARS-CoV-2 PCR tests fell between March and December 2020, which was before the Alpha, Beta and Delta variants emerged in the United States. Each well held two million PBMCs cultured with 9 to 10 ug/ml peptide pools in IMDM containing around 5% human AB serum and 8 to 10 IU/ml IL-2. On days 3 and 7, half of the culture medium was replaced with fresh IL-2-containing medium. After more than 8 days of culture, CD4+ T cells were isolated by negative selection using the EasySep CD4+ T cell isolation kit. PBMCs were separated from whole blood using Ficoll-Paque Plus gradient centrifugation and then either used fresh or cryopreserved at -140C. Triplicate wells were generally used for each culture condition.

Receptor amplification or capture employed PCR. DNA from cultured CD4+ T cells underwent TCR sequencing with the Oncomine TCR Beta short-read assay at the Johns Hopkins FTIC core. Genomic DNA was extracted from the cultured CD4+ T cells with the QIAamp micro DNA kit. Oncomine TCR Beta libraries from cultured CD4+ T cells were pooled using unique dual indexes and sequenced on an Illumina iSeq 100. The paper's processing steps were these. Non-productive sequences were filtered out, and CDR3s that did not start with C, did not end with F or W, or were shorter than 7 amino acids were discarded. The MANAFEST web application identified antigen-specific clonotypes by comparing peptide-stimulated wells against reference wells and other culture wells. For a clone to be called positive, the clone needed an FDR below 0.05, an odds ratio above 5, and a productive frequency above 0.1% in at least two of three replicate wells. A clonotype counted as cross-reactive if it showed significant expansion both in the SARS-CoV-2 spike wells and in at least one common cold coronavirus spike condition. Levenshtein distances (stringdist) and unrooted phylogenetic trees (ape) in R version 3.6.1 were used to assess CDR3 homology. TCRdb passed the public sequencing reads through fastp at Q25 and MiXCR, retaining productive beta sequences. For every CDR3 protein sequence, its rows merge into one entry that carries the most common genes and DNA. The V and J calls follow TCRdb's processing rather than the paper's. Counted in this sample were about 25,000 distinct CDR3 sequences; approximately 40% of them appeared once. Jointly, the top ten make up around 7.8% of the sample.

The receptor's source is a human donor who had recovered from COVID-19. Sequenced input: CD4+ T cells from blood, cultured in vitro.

This receptor has the CDR3 CASSEYAIYSNQPQHF. The nucleotide sequence reads as follows: TGTGCCAGCAGTGAATACGCAATTTATAGCAATCAGCCCCAGCATTTT. The chain joins TRBV28 to TRBJ1-5, with no confidently assigned D gene. Relative to germline, V is 5 bases shorter and J is 0 bases shorter, with 14 bases between their ends. From the cysteine through the phenylalanine, the CDR3 covers 16 amino acids. The sequence is cut down to CDR3 DNA, 48 bases in frame from base 1. Per the germline V gene, MDHEN is the CDR1 and SYDVKM is the CDR2.